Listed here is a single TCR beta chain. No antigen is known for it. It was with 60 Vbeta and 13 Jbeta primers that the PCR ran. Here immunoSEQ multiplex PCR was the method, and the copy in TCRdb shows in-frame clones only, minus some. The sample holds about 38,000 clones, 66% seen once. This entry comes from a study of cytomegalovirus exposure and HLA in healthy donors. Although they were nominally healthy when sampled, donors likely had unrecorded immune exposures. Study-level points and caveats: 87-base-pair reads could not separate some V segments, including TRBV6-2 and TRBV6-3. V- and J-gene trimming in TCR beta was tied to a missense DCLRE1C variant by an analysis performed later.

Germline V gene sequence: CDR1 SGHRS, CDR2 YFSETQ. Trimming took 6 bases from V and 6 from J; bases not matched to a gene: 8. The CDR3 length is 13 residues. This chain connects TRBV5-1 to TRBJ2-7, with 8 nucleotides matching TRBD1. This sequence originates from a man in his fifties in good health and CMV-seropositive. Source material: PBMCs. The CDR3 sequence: CASTWTGSREQYF. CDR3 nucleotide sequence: TGCGCCAGCACCTGGACAGGGAGCCGCGAGCAGTACTTC.